This T cell receptor beta chain derives from a study of early T cells in non-severe SARS-CoV-2 infection. Each CDR3 protein is one row after TCRdb ran MiXCR on the 5' RACE reads. The data hold about 60,000 distinct CDR3 sequences, with roughly an eighth observed a single time. The CDR3 is made up of 14 amino acids. V was shortened by 5 bases and J by 1 base, with 11 bases between the two germline ends. Germline V gives CDR1 MNHNY, CDR2 SVGAGI (reference sequence). This clonotype was recorded at least ten times. This clonotype originated in an adult who was a healthcare worker with PCR-confirmed SARS-CoV-2 infection or an uninfected control (not recorded which). Sequenced: whole blood. The chain combines TRBV6-6 with TRBJ1-1, with D unresolved. This CDR3 reads CASSPTTANTEAFF. CDR3 in DNA: TGTGCCAGCAGTCCAACGACGGCGAACACTGAAGCTTTCTTT.